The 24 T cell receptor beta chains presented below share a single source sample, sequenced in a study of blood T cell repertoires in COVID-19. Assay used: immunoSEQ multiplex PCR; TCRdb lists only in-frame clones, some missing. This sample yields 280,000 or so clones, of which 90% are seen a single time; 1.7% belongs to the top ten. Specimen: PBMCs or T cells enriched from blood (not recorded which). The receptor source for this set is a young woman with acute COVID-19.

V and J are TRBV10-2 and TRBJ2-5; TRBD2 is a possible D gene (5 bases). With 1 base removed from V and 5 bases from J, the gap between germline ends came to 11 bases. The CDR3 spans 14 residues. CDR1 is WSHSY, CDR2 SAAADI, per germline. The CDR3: CASSELLARETQYF. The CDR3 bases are TGCGCCAGCAGTGAGTTGCTAGCTCGGGAGACCCAGTACTTC.

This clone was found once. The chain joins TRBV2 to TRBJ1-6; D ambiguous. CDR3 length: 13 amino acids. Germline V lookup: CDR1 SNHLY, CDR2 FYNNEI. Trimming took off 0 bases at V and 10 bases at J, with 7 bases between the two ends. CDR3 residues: CASSEALRSPLHF. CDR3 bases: TGTGCCAGCAGTGAAGCGCTTCGGTCACCCCTCCACTTT. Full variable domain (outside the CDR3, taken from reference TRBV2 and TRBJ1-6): EPEVTQTPSHQVTQMGQEVILRCVPISNHLYFYWYRQILGQKVEFLVSFYNNEISEKSEIFDDQFSVERPDGSNFTLKIRSTKLEDSAMYFCASSEALRSPLHFGNGTRLTVT.

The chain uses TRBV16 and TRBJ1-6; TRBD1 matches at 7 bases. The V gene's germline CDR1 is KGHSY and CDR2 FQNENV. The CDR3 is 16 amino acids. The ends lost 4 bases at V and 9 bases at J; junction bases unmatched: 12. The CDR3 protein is CASSLHETGPSSPLHF. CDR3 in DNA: TGTGCCAGCAGCCTGCATGAGACAGGGCCCAGTTCACCCCTCCACTTT.

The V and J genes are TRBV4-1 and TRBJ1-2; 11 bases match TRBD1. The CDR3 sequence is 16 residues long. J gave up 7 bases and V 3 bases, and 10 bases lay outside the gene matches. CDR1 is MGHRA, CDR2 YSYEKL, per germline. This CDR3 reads CASSHVSGTGGFGYTF. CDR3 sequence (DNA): TGCGCCAGCAGCCACGTTTCCGGGACAGGGGGTTTTGGCTACACCTTC.

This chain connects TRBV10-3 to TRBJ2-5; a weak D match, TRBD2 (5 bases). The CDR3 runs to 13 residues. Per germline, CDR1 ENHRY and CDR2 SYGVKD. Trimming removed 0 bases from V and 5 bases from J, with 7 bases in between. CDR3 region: CAISESRAETQYF. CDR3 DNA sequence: TGTGCCATCAGTGAGTCGAGGGCTGAGACCCAGTACTTC.

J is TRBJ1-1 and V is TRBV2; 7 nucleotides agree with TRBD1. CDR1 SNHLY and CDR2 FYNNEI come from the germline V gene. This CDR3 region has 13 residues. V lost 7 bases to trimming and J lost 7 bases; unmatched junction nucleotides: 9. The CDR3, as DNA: TGTGCCAGCATAAGACAGGGACTAGGTGAAGCTTTCTTT. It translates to CASIRQGLGEAFF. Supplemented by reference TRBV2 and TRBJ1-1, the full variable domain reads EPEVTQTPSHQVTQMGQEVILRCVPISNHLYFYWYRQILGQKVEFLVSFYNNEISEKSEIFDDQFSVERPDGSNFTLKIRSTKLEDSAMYFCASIRQGLGEAFFGQGTRLTVV.

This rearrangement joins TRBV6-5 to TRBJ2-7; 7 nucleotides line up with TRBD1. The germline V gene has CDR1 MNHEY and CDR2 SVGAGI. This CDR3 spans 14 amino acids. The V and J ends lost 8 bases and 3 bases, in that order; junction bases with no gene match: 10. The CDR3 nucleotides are TGTGCCAGCCAGTTAGGGGGCTCAGGCTACGAGCAGTACTTC. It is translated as CASQLGGSGYEQYF.

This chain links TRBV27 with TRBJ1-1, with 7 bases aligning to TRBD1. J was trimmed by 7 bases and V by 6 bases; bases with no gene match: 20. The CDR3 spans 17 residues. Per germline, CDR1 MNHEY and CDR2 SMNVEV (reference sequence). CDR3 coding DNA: TGTGCCAGCAGCACTGACCCTAACCGAAGGGGGCTGGGTGAAGCTTTCTTT. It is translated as CASSTDPNRRGLGEAFF.

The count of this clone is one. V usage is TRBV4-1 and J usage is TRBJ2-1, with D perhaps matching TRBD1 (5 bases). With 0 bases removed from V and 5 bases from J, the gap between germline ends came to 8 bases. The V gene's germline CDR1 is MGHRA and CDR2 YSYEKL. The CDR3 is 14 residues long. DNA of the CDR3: TGCGCCAGCAGCCAAGATGTCAGGGACAATGAGCAGTTCTTC. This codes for CASSQDVRDNEQFF.

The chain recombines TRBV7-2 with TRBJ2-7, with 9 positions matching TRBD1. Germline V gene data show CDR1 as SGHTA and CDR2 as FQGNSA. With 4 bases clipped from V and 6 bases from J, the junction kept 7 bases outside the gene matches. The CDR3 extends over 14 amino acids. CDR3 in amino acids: CASSSVQGQGEQYF. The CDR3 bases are TGTGCCAGCAGCTCTGTTCAGGGACAGGGCGAGCAGTACTTC.

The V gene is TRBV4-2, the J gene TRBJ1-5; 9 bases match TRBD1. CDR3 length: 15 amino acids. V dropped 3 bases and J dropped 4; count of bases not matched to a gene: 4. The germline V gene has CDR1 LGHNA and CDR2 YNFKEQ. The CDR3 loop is CASSQRTGVNQPQHF. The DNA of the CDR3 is TGTGCCAGCAGCCAGAGGACAGGGGTGAATCAGCCCCAGCATTTT.

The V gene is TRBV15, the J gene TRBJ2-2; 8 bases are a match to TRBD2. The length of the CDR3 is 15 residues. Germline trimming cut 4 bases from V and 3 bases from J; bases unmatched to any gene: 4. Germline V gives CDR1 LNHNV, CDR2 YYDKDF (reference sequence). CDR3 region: CATSIEREHTGELFF. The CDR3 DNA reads TGTGCCACCAGCATCGAGCGGGAGCACACCGGGGAGCTGTTTTTT.

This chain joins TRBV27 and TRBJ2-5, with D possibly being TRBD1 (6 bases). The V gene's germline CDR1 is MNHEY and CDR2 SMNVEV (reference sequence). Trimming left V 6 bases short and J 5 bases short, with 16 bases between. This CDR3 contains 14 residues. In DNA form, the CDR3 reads TGTGCCAGCAGCCAGGGGCCCTGGGGCGAGACCCAGTACTTC. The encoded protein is CASSQGPWGETQYF.

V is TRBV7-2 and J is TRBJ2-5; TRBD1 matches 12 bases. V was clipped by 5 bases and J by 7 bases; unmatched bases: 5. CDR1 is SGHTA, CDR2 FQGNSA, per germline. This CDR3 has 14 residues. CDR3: CASSAGQGAATQYF. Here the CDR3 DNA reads TGTGCCAGCAGCGCGGGACAGGGGGCGGCGACCCAGTACTTC.

CDR3 amino acids: CASSLPQETQYF. CDR3 bases: TGCGCCAGCAGCTTGCCTCAAGAGACCCAGTACTTC. The rearrangement joins TRBV5-1 to TRBJ2-5; D is unclear. Germline-derived CDR1 and CDR2 are SGHRS and YFSETQ. The V gene lost 1 base and the J gene lost 2 bases, with 3 bases spanning the gap. This CDR3 is 12 amino acids long. The full variable domain, completed using reference TRBV5-1 and TRBJ2-5, is KAGVTQTPRYLIKTRGQQVTLSCSPISGHRSVSWYQQTPGQGLQFLFEYFSETQRNKGNFPGRFSGRQFSNSRSEMNVSTLELGDSALYLCASSLPQETQYFGPGTRLLVL.

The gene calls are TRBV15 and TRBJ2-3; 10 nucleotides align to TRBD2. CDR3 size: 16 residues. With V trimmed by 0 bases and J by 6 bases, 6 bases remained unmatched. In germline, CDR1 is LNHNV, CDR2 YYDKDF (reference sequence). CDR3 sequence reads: CATSRDDVAGGDTQYF. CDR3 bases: TGTGCCACCAGCAGAGATGACGTAGCGGGAGGCGATACGCAGTATTTT. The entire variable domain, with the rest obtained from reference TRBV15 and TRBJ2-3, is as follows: DAMVIQNPRYQVTQFGKPVTLSCSQTLNHNVMYWYQQKSSQAPKLLFHYYDKDFNNEADTPDNFQSRRPNTSFCFLDIRSPGLGDTAMYLCATSRDDVAGGDTQYFGPGTRLTVL.

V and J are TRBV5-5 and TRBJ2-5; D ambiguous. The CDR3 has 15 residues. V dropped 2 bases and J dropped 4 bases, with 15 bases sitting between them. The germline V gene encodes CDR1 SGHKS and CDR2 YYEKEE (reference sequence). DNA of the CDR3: TGTGCCAGCAGCTTTAGGTATGGTCAGGTAGAGACCCAGTACTTC. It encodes CASSFRYGQVETQYF.

CDR3 sequence reads: CASSFSGRPYNEQFF. In DNA form, the CDR3 reads TGTGCCAGCAGCTTTAGCGGGAGGCCTTACAATGAGCAGTTCTTC. V is TRBV5-6 and J is TRBJ2-1; 10 bases are a match to TRBD2. CDR1 SGHDT and CDR2 YYEEEE come from the germline V gene. Trimming removed 2 bases from V and 4 bases from J; junction bases left unmatched: 3. This CDR3 is built from 15 residues.

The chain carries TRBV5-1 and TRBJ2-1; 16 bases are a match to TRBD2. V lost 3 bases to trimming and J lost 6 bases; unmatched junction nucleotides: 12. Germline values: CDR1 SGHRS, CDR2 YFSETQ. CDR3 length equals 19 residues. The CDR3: CASSSGLAGGPTVFNEQFF. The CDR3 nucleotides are TGCGCCAGCAGCTCGGGACTAGCGGGAGGGCCGACTGTCTTCAATGAGCAGTTCTTC.

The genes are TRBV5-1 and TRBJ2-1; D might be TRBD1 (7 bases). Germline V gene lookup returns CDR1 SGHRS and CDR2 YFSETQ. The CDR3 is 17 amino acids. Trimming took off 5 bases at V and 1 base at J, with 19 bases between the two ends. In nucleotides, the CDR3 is TGCGCCAGCAGACCAACCGCGGGACAGAGATCCTACAATGAGCAGTTCTTC. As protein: CASRPTAGQRSYNEQFF.

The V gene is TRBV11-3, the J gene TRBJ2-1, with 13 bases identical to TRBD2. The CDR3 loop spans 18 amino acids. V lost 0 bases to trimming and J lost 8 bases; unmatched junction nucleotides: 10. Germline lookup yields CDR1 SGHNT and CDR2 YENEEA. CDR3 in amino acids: CASSLEREGTSGTYEQFF. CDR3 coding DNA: TGTGCCAGCAGCTTAGAACGTGAGGGGACTAGCGGGACTTATGAGCAGTTCTTC.

CDR3 DNA sequence: TGTGCCAGCAGTGACCGGGGATTGGAGACCAAAAACATTCAGTACTTC. Its translation is CASSDRGLETKNIQYF. This chain joins TRBV6-1 and TRBJ2-4, with D perhaps matching TRBD2 (5 bases). Germline V CDR1 and CDR2: MNHNS, SASEGT. This CDR3 has 16 residues. Between the trimmed V and J ends, which lost 3 bases and 2 bases, there was a span of 14 bases.

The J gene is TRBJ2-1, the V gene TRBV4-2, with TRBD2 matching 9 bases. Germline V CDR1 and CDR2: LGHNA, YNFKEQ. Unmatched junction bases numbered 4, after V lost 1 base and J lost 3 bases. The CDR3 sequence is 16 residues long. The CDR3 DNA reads TGTGCCAGCAGCCAAGTGACTAGCGGCTACTACAATGAGCAGTTCTTC. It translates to CASSQVTSGYYNEQFF.

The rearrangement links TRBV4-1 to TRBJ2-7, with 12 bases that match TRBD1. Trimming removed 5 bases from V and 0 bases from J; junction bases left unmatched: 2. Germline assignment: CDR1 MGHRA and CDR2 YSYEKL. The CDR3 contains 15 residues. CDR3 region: CASSWGQGASYEQYF. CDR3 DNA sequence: TGCGCCAGCAGCTGGGGACAGGGGGCCTCCTACGAGCAGTACTTC.